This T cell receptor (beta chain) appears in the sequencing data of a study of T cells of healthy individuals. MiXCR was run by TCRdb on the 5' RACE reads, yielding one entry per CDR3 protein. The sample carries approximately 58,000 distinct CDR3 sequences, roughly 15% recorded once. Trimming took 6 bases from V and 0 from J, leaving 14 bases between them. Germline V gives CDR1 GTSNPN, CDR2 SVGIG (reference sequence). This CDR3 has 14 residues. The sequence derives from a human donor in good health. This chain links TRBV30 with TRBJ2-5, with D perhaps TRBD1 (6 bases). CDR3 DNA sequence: TGTGCCTGTCCCCTGGGGGCCGACCAAGAGACCCAGTACTTC. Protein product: CACPLGADQETQYF.